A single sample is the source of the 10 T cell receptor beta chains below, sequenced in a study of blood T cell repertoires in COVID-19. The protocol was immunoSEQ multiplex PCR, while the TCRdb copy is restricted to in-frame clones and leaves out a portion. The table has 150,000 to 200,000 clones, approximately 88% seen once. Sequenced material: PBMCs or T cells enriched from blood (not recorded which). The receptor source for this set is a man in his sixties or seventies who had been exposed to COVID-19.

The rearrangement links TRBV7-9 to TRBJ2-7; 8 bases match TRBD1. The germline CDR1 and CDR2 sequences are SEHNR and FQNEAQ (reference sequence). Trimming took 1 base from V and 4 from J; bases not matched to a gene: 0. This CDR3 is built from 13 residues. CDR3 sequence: CASSLDRGYEQYF. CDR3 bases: TGTGCCAGCAGCTTAGACAGGGGGTACGAGCAGTACTTC.

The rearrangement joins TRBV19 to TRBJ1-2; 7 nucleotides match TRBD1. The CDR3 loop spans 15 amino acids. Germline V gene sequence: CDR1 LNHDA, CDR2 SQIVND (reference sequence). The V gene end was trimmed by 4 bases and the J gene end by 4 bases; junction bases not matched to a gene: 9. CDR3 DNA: TGTGCCAGTAGTAACCCAGGGGGAATCGGCTATGGCTACACCTTC. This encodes CASSNPGGIGYGYTF.

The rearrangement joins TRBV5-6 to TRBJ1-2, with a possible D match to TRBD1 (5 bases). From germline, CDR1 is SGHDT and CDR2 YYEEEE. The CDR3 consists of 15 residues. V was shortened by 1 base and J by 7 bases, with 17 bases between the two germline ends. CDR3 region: CASSLYSGIRGGYTF. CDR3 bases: TGTGCCAGCAGCTTGTACTCTGGGATTAGGGGTGGCTACACCTTC. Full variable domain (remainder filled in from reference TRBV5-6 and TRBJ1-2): DAGVTQSPTHLIKTRGQQVTLRCSPKSGHDTVSWYQQALGQGPQFIFQYYEEEERQRGNFPDRFSGHQFPNYSSELNVNALLLGDSALYLCASSLYSGIRGGYTFGSGTRLTVV.

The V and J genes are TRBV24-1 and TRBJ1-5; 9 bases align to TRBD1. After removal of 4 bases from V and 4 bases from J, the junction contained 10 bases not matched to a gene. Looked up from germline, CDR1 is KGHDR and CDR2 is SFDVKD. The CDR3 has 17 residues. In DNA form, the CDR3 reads TGTGCCACCAGTGACAAGGGACAGGGTGTTAGAAATCAGCCCCAGCATTTT. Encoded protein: CATSDKGQGVRNQPQHF.

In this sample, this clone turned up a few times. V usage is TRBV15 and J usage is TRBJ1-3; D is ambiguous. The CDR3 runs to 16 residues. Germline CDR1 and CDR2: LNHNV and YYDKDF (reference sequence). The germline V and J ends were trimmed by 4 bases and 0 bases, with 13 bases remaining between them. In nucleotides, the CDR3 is TGTGCCACCAGCAAAGTGGGAGTCCTCTCTGGAAACACCATATATTTT. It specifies CATSKVGVLSGNTIYF.

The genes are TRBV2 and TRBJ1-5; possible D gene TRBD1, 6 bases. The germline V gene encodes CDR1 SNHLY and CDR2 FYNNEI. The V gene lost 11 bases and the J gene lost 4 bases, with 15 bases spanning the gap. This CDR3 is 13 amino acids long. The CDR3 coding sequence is TGTGCCTGGCGGGGGCAATCTAATCAGCCCCAGCATTTT. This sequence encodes CAWRGQSNQPQHF.

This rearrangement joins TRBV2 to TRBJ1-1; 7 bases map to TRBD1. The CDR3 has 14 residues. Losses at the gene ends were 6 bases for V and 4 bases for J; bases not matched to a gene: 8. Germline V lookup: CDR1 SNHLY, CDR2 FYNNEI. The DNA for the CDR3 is TGTGCCAGCAGCGACAGGGTCGTGGGCACTGAAGCTTTCTTT. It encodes CASSDRVVGTEAFF. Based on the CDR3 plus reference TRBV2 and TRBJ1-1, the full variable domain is EPEVTQTPSHQVTQMGQEVILRCVPISNHLYFYWYRQILGQKVEFLVSFYNNEISEKSEIFDDQFSVERPDGSNFTLKIRSTKLEDSAMYFCASSDRVVGTEAFFGQGTRLTVV.

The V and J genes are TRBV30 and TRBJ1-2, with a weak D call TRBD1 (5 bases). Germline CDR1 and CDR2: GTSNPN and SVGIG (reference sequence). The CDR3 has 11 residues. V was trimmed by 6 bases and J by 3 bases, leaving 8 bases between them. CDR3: CACIRDYGYTF. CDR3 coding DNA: TGTGCCTGTATCAGGGACTATGGCTACACCTTC.

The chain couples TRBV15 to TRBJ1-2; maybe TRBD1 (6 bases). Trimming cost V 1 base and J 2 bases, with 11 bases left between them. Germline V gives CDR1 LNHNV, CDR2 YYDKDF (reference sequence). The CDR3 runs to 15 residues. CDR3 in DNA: TGTGCCACCAGCAGAGCGGACAGTAGGAACTATGGCTACACCTTC. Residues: CATSRADSRNYGYTF.

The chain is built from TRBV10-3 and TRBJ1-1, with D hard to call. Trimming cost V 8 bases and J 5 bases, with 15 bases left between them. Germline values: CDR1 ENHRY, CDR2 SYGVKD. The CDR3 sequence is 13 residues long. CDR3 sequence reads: CAIGLSEATEAFF. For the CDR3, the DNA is TGTGCCATCGGTTTAAGTGAAGCGACTGAAGCTTTCTTT.